The T cell receptor beta chain described here comes from a study of memory CD4+ T cells and cytomegalovirus serostatus. This clone was recorded a few times. Trimming removed 4 bases from V and 0 bases from J, with 12 bases in between. CDR3 length equals 15 residues. Germline CDR1 reads MNHEY; CDR2 reads SVGAGI. Single viable CD3+CD4+CD8-CD45RO+ cells were sorted as the memory CD4+ T cells. The repertoire was sequenced with immunoSEQ multiplex PCR; TCRdb's copy has only in-frame clones and lacks some. The table includes around 41,000 clones, over 60% detected once. The sequenced sample consisted of memory CD4+ T cells from blood. The source of this sequence is an adult in good health and CMV-seronegative. The rearrangement links TRBV6-5 to TRBJ1-1; D ambiguous. This CDR3 reads CASSSRWLMNTEAFF. The CDR3, as DNA: TGTGCCAGCAGTTCCCGGTGGCTGATGAACACTGAAGCTTTCTTT.